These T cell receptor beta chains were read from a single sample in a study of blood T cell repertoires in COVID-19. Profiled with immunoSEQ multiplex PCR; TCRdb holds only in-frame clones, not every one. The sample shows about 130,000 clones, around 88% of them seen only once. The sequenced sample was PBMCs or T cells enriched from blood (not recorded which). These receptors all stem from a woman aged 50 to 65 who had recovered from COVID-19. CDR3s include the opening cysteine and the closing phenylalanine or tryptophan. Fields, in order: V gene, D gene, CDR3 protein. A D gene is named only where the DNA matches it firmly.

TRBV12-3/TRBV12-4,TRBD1,CASTDRGNYGYTF
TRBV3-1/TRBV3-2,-,CASSRRGNYGYTF
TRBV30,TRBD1,CAWSVDRANYNSPLHF
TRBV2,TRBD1,CASRTGGTEAFF
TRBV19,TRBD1,CASSIPPTGGWSNQPQHF
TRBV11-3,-,CASSQIQETQYF
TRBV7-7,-,CASSITSTDTQYF
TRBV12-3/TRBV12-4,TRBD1,CASSLDQGDGYTF
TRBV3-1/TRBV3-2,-,CASSQDSGSTIYF
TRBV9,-,CASSVGGDGGNSYNEQFF
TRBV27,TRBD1,CASRGTGAANTGELFF
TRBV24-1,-,CATSESTGEWNEQFF
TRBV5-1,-,CASSSNYRQQETQYF
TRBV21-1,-,CASRKPRVTGANVLTF
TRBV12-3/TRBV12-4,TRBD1,CASTTSGGSGYTF
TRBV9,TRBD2,CASSAISGGTDTQYF
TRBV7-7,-,CASSLSRQETQYF
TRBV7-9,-,CASSLVGGYEQYF
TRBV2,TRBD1,CASRPDRGTGELFF
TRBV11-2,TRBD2,CASSFPGLKRTQYF
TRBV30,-,CAWSLQAGNTIYF
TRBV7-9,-,CASSNRQDNEKLFF
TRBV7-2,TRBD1,CASSFGQGPYEQYF
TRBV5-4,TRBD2,CASSPTASGGAGETQYF
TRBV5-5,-,CASSLTENQPQHF
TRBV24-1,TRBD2,CATSDYRGGYTGELFF
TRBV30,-,CAWMRQGLSEQYF
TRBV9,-,CASGSQASYEQYF
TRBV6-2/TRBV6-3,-,CASSQRWDEQFF
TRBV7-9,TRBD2,CASSPRLAGGGLKETQYF
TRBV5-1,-,CASSYDKNTEAFF
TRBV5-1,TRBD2,CASSLLRGANTDTQYF
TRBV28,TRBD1,CASSLPQTGVSNQPQHF
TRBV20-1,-,CSASTGYEQYF
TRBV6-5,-,CASTPAADSPELFF
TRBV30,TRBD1,CAWTTGNYGYTF
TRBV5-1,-,CASSTGTSSYEQYF
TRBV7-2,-,CASSLAVAKNIQYF
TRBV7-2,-,CASSLETGYSPLHF
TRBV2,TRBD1,CASTGDRASETQYF
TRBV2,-,CASSVQGTDTQYF
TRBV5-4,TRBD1,CASSLSPGTGIGSTEAFF
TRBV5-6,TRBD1,CASSLAIRTGAAGYTF
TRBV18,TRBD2,CASSPGGLAGGQYF
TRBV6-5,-,CASSWAPGGNSPLHF
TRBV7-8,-,CASSSGRGMGYGYTF
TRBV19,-,CASLRGGEQYF
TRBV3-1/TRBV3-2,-,CASAPDSHYGYTF
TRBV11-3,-,CASASVGGISGNTIYF
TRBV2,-,CASSQGHPYF
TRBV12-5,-,CASGLEEGEKLFF
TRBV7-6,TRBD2,CASSTTSGSSYEQYF
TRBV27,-,CASSSPPTGVDGYTF
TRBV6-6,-,CASSSGDWGTQYF
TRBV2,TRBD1,CASSVQGAFQPQHF
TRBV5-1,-,CASRLDQGLGNNEQFF
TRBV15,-,CATSREQNQPQHF
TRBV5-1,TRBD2,CASSLAGGTDTQYF
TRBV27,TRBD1,CASSSETGVETQYF
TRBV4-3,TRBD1,CASSIAGTGVYNEQFF